The text below deals with one T cell receptor (beta chain). Its cognate antigen is unknown. The sample belongs to a study of cytomegalovirus exposure and HLA in healthy donors. Study results and caveats: In a later analysis, a missense DCLRE1C variant was linked to TCR beta V- and J-gene trimming. A reported reduction in N-insertions relative to the approximately 690-donor mean was seen in an Asian-associated ancestry cluster in a later analysis. Most TCR sequences were rare, but some public TCRs occurred in many donors. The authors considered a cluster of highly shared sequence variants likely to be a sequencing artifact.

V gave up 5 bases and J gave up 3 bases; unmatched junction bases: 3. Germline assignment: CDR1 SNHLY and CDR2 FYNNEI. The CDR3 runs 14 residues. Use of 60 Vbeta and 13 Jbeta primers characterized the PCR. Libraries were prepared by immunoSEQ multiplex PCR; TCRdb keeps only in-frame clonotypes and omits some of them. The table lists around 72,000 clones, around three quarters of them singletons. The receptor was derived from a man aged 45 to 65 in good health and CMV-seronegative. Sequences were obtained from PBMCs. V and J are TRBV2 and TRBJ1-4, with 7 bases that match TRBD1. The CDR3 region is CASSSGTANEKLFF. The CDR3 DNA is TGTGCCAGCAGTTCCGGGACAGCTAATGAAAAACTGTTTTTT.